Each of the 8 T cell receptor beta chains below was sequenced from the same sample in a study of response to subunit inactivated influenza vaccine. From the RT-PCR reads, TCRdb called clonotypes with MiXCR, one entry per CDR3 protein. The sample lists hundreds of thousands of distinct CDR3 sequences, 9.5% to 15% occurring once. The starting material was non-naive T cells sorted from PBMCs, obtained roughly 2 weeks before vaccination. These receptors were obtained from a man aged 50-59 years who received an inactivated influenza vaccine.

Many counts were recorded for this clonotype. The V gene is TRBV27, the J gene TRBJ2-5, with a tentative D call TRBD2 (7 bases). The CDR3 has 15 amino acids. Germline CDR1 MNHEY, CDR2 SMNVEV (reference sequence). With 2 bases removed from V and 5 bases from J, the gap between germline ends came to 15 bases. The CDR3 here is CASSLSRGAGETQYF. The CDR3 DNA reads TGTGCCAGCAGTTTAAGTCGGGGGGCCGGGGAGACCCAGTACTTC.

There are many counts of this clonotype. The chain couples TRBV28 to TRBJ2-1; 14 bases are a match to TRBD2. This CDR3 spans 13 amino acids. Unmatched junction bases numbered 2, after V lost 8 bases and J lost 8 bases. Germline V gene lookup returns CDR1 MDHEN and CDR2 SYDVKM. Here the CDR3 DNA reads TGTGCCAGCGGGACTAGCGGGAGTCATGAGCAGTTCTTC. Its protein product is CASGTSGSHEQFF.

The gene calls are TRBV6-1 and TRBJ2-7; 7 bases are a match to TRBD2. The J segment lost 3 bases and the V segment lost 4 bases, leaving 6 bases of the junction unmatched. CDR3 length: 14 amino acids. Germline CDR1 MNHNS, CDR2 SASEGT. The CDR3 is CASSVGGNLYEQYF. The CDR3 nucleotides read TGTGCCAGCAGTGTGGGGGGGAACCTCTACGAGCAGTACTTC.

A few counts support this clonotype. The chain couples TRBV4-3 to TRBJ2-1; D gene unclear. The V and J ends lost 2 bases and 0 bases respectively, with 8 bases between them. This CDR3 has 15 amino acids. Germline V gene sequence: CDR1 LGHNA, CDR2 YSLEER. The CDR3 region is CASSQTRSSYNEQFF. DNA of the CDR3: TGCGCCAGCAGCCAAACAAGGAGCTCCTACAATGAGCAGTTCTTC.

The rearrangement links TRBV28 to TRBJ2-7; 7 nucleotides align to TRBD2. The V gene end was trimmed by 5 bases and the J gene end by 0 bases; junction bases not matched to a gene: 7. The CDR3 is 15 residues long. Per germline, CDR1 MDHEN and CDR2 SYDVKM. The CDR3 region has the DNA TGTGCCAGCAGTCGGGGCGGGGGAAACTCCTACGAGCAGTACTTC. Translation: CASSRGGGNSYEQYF.

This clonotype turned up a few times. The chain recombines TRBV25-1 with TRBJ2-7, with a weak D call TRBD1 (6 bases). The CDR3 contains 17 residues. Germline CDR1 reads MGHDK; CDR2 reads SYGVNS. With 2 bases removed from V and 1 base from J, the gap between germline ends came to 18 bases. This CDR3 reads CASSERKTGTTSYEQYF. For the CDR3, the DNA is TGTGCCAGCAGTGAACGGAAGACCGGGACAACTTCCTACGAGCAGTACTTC.

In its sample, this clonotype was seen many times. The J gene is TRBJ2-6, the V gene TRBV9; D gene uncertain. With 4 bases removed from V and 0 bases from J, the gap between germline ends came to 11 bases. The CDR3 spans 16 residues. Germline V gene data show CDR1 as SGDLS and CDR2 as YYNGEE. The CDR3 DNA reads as TGTGCCAGCAGCTCGGACCGGAGCTCTGGGGCCAACGTCCTGACTTTC. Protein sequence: CASSSDRSSGANVLTF. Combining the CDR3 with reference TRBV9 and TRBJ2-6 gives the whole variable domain DSGVTQTPKHLITATGQRVTLRCSPRSGDLSVYWYQQSLDQGLQFLIQYYNGEERAKGNILERFSAQQFPDLHSELNLSSLELGDSALYFCASSSDRSSGANVLTFGAGSRLTVL.

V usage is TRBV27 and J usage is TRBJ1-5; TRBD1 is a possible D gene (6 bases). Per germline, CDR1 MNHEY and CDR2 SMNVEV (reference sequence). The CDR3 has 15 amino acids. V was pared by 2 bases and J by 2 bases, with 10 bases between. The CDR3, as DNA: TGTGCCAGCAGTTTAGGGGCAGGGGGCAATCAGCCCCAGCATTTT. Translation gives CASSLGAGGNQPQHF.